The 16 T cell receptor beta chains in this list originate from one sample, sequenced in a study of T cell changes during pregnancy in multiple sclerosis. The data were produced by immunoSEQ multiplex PCR, yet TCRdb's version contains in-frame clones alone and is incomplete. The sample records about 44,000 clones, roughly 96% being singletons. This specimen consisted of peripheral blood, obtained in the second trimester of pregnancy. The receptors come from a female donor with multiple sclerosis, enrolled in a pregnancy study.

This sequence joins TRBV5-1 and TRBJ1-1; unclear D gene. The CDR3 is 13 amino acids. The ends were cut back, 2 bases at V and 1 base at J, with 6 bases in the middle. CDR1 and CDR2 (germline): SGHRS, YFSETQ. The CDR3 is CASSFPGNTEAFF. CDR3 DNA sequence: TGCGCCAGCAGCTTCCCGGGGAACACTGAAGCTTTCTTT.

The CDR3 DNA follows: TGCAGCTCTGACAGGTTCAATGAGCAGTTCTTC. This sequence encodes CSSDRFNEQFF. This chain joins TRBV29-1 and TRBJ2-1, with D possibly being TRBD1 (6 bases). The V and J ends lost 8 bases and 6 bases respectively, with 11 bases between them. Looked up from germline, CDR1 is SQVTM and CDR2 is ANQGSEA. CDR3 length: 11 residues.

The chain has TRBV7-9 and TRBJ1-5; TRBD1 might be the D (6 bases). Trimming removed 1 base at V and 5 bases at J, with 15 bases between. The CDR3 is 16 residues long. CDR1 is SEHNR, CDR2 FQNEAQ, per germline (reference sequence). The CDR3, as DNA: TGTGCCAGCAGCTTAGGGTCCGGACAGCCAGATCAGCCCCAGCATTTT. Its protein product is CASSLGSGQPDQPQHF.

The rearrangement uses TRBV6-1 and TRBJ1-5; possible D gene TRBD1, 5 bases. CDR3 size: 16 residues. The V gene's germline CDR1 is MNHNS and CDR2 SASEGT. The ends were cut back, 0 bases at V and 4 bases at J, with 13 bases in the middle. The CDR3, as DNA: TGTGCCAGCAGTGAAGCACCCCGACAGAATAATCAGCCCCAGCATTTT. Its translation: CASSEAPRQNNQPQHF.

The sample holds one count of this clone. The chain uses TRBV5-1 and TRBJ2-1; 11 bases match TRBD1. This CDR3 contains 16 residues. Germline assignment: CDR1 SGHRS and CDR2 YFSETQ. Losses at the gene ends were 5 bases for V and 6 bases for J; bases not matched to a gene: 10. CDR3 DNA sequence: TGCGCCAGCAGAATTACCGGGACAGGGGGATTCAATGAGCAGTTCTTC. Protein product: CASRITGTGGFNEQFF. The full variable domain, completed using reference TRBV5-1 and TRBJ2-1, is KAGVTQTPRYLIKTRGQQVTLSCSPISGHRSVSWYQQTPGQGLQFLFEYFSETQRNKGNFPGRFSGRQFSNSRSEMNVSTLELGDSALYLCASRITGTGGFNEQFFGPGTRLTVL.

This sequence joins TRBV14 and TRBJ2-7; 7 nucleotides agree with TRBD2. CDR3 size: 14 residues. The V and J ends lost 3 bases and 3 bases, in that order; junction bases with no gene match: 5. Germline loops: CDR1 SGHDN, CDR2 FVKESK. The CDR3 region has the DNA TGTGCCAGCAGCCAGCTAGCGGTTTTCTACGAGCAGTACTTC. Its translation is CASSQLAVFYEQYF.

V and J are TRBV18 and TRBJ1-3; D possibly corresponds to TRBD1 (6 bases). CDR1 is KGHSH, CDR2 LQKENI, per germline. The CDR3 covers 18 residues. Trimming pared 3 bases from V and 1 base from J, leaving 19 bases between. CDR3 in DNA: TGTGCCAGCTCACCCTGGCATACAGGGAAAGCGTCTGGAAACACCATATATTTT. Translated: CASSPWHTGKASGNTIYF.

The V and J genes are TRBV19 and TRBJ2-1; D may be TRBD2 (6 bases). Trimming pared 2 bases from V and 6 bases from J, leaving 17 bases between. From germline, CDR1 is LNHDA and CDR2 SQIVND (reference sequence). CDR3 size: 16 residues. The DNA for the CDR3 is TGTGCCAGTAGTATACCCCTAACGGGAGTGGGCAATGAGCAGTTCTTC. Translated: CASSIPLTGVGNEQFF.

This clone is a singleton in its sample. V usage is TRBV28 and J usage is TRBJ2-7; D possibly corresponds to TRBD2 (6 bases). The V end was cut by 5 bases, the J end by 7 bases, with 18 bases between. The CDR3 extends over 14 amino acids. CDR1 is MDHEN and CDR2 is SYDVKM in the germline V gene. The CDR3 DNA follows: TGTGCCAGCAGTCCCACCGAAGGGACTGGGGAGCAGTACTTC. Translated: CASSPTEGTGEQYF.

The chain recombines TRBV15 with TRBJ1-1; D gene unclear. The germline V and J ends were trimmed by 1 base and 2 bases, with 14 bases remaining between them. Germline V gene data show CDR1 as LNHNV and CDR2 as YYDKDF (reference sequence). CDR3 length equals 16 residues. CDR3 nucleotide sequence: TGTGCCACCAGCAGAGGAGCGGTGGACCTTAACACTGAAGCTTTCTTT. It specifies CATSRGAVDLNTEAFF.

The chain combines TRBV29-1 with TRBJ2-3; TRBD2 aligns across 7 bases. Trimming cost V 4 bases and J 2 bases; bases outside gene matches: 12. Germline loops: CDR1 SQVTM, CDR2 ANQGSEA. The CDR3 contains 16 residues. The CDR3 nucleotides are TGCAGCGTTGGGGGACTACTAGCGTCCCCCACAGATACGCAGTATTTT. It encodes CSVGGLLASPTDTQYF.

The chain joins TRBV29-1 to TRBJ2-5; 9 nucleotides agree with TRBD1. This CDR3 spans 15 amino acids. The ends lost 3 bases at V and 3 bases at J; junction bases unmatched: 8. The germline V gene has CDR1 SQVTM and CDR2 ANQGSEA. In DNA, the CDR3 is TGCAGCGTTGAGGGGGACAGGGCGGATGAAGAGACCCAGTACTTC. Its translation: CSVEGDRADEETQYF.

V is TRBV2 and J is TRBJ2-7; possible D gene TRBD1, 5 bases. The CDR3 contains 15 residues. The germline CDR1 and CDR2 sequences are SNHLY and FYNNEI. Between the trimmed V and J ends, which lost 4 bases and 5 bases, there was a span of 18 bases. CDR3 region: CASSADSRPIHEQYF. CDR3 DNA: TGTGCCAGCAGTGCTGACAGCCGTCCTATCCACGAGCAGTACTTC.

J is TRBJ2-4 and V is TRBV15; 10 bases line up with TRBD1. There are 18 residues in the CDR3. Germline CDR1 and CDR2: LNHNV and YYDKDF (reference sequence). V dropped 1 base and J dropped 3; count of bases not matched to a gene: 9. CDR3 nucleotide sequence: TGTGCCACCAGCAGAGGGGACAGGGGTTTTTCGGTCAAAAACATTCAGTACTTC. This encodes CATSRGDRGFSVKNIQYF.

This sequence joins TRBV7-3 and TRBJ2-1; 10 bases match TRBD2. Germline CDR1 and CDR2: SGHTA and FQGTGA. The CDR3 loop spans 15 amino acids. J gave up 7 bases and V 1 base, and 4 bases lay outside the gene matches. CDR3 sequence (DNA): TGTGCCAGCAGCTTAAATCTAGCGGGAGTGAATGAGCAGTTCTTC. Amino acids: CASSLNLAGVNEQFF.

This clone occurred once. V gene TRBV29-1 combines with J gene TRBJ2-3, with D unclear. Deletions cut 4 bases from V and 0 bases from J, with 11 bases between. The CDR3 runs to 14 residues. Germline V gene data show CDR1 as SQVTM and CDR2 as ANQGSEA. The CDR3 nucleotides are TGCAGCGTTGGGGCGACAAGTAGCACAGATACGCAGTATTTT. Translating it yields CSVGATSSTDTQYF.